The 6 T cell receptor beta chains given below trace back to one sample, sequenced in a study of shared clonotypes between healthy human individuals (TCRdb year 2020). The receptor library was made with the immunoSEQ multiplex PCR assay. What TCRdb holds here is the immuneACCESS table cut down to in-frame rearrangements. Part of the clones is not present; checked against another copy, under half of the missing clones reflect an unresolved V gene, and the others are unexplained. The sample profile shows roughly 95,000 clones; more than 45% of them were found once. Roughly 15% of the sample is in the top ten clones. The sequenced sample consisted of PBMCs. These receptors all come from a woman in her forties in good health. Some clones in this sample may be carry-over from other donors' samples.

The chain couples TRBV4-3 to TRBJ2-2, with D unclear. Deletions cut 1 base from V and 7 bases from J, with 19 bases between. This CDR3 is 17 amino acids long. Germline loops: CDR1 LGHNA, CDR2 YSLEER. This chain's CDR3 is CASSQAPSGLLSGELFF. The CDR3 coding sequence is TGCGCCAGCAGCCAAGCTCCGAGTGGGCTCCTTAGCGGGGAGCTGTTTTTT.

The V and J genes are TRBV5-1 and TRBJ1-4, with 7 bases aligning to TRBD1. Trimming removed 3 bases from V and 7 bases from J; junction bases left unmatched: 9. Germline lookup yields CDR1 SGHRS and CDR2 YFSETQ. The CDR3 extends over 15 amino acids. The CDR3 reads CASSSLGGFGEKLFF. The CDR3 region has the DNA TGCGCCAGCAGCTCATTAGGGGGCTTCGGTGAAAAACTGTTTTTT.

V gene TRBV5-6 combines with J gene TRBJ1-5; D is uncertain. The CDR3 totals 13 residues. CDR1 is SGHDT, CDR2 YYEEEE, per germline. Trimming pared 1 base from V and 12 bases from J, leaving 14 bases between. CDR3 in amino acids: CASSLWGRSNQHF. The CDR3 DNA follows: TGTGCCAGCAGCTTGTGGGGAAGGTCCAACCAGCATTTT.

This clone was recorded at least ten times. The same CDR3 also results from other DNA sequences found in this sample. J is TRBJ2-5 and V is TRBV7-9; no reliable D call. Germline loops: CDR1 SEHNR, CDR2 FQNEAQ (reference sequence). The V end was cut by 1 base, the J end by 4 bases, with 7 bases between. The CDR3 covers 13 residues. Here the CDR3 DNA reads TGTGCCAGCAGCTTAGTGGGCGGAGAGACCCAGTACTTC. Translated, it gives CASSLVGGETQYF.

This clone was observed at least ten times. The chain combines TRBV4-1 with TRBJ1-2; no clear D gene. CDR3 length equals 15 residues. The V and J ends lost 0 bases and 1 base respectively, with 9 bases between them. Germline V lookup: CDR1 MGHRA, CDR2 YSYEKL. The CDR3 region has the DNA TGCGCCAGCAGCCAAGAGATGGGAAGTAACTATGGCTACACCTTC. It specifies CASSQEMGSNYGYTF.

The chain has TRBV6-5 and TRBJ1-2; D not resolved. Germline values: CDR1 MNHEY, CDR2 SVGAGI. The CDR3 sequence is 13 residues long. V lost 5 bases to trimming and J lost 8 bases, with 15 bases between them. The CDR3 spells CASSRAAGGGYTF. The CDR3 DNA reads TGTGCCAGCAGTCGCGCGGCAGGCGGCGGCTACACCTTC.